What follows is one T cell receptor beta chain and its context. The CDR3 contains 17 residues. CDR1 and CDR2 (germline): SGHAT, FQDESV (reference sequence). J lost 4 bases, V lost 5 bases, and 14 bases had no gene match. The source of the sample is a study of cytomegalovirus exposure and HLA in healthy donors. Primers included in the PCR were 60 Vbeta and 13 Jbeta primers. Sequencing used immunoSEQ multiplex PCR; TCRdb keeps in-frame clones, though not all of them. The sample includes about 160,000 clones, 65% to 85% of them seen just once. The chain employs TRBV11-1 and TRBJ2-3; 8 bases match TRBD2. This sequence was found in a woman in her thirties in good health and CMV-seropositive. Material for sequencing was PBMCs. The CDR3 nucleotides are TGTGCCAGCAGCCCCAACGGGGGGGGGCGTTCAGCAGATACGCAGTATTTT. This translates into CASSPNGGGRSADTQYF.